What follows are 26 T cell receptor beta chains derived from one specimen sequenced in a study of T cells in Graves' hyperthyroidism and ophthalmopathy. TCR beta CDR3 regions were amplified from RNA. An initial round of RT-PCR targeting the TCR CDR3 relied on the HTBI primer set. TCRdb fed the multiplex PCR reads into MiXCR, producing one record per CDR3 protein. Of roughly 500,000 distinct CDR3 sequences in the sample, 16% were seen once. Sequencing input: blood. The receptors originated from a woman aged 25 to 39 with Graves' ophthalmopathy.

This clonotype was detected only a few times. The rearrangement uses TRBV7-2 and TRBJ2-5; TRBD1 is a possible D gene (6 bases). This CDR3 is 14 amino acids long. Trimming pared 5 bases from V and 2 bases from J, leaving 12 bases between. From germline, CDR1 is SGHTA and CDR2 FQGNSA. This chain's CDR3 is CASSTRTAQETQYF. For the CDR3, the DNA is TGTGCCAGCAGCACCCGGACAGCTCAAGAGACCCAGTACTTC.

This clonotype was seen more than once but under ten times. V gene TRBV12-3 or TRBV12-4 combines with J gene TRBJ2-1, with 7 bases fitting TRBD2. Trimming cost V 4 bases and J 5 bases; bases outside gene matches: 5. The CDR3 contains 14 residues. The chain's CDR3 is CASSSRTRDNEQFF. The CDR3 DNA reads as TGTGCCAGCAGTTCTCGGACTAGAGACAATGAGCAGTTCTTC.

This clonotype was seen repeatedly, ten times or more. The J gene is TRBJ1-4, the V gene TRBV30, with 8 bases that match TRBD1. The CDR3 contains 12 residues. The V and J ends lost 5 bases and 7 bases, in that order; junction bases with no gene match: 3. Germline V gives CDR1 GTSNPN, CDR2 SVGIG (reference sequence). The CDR3: CAWQGTGEKLFF. Here the CDR3 DNA reads TGTGCCTGGCAGGGGACAGGTGAAAAACTGTTTTTT.

To note about this clonotype: A read error may explain this, as a much larger clone is one base away. The rearrangement uses TRBV6-9 and TRBJ1-1, with D possibly TRBD1 on 6 matching bases. Trimming removed 4 bases at V and 5 bases at J, with 11 bases between. This CDR3 spans 13 amino acids. Germline-derived CDR1 and CDR2 are MNHGY and SVAAGI. CDR3 coding DNA: TGTGCCAGCAGTTTTGGGGGCTGGACTGAAGCTTTCTTT. Residues: CASSFGGWTEAFF.

The genes are TRBV11-2 and TRBJ1-3; D gene uncertain. CDR3 size: 14 residues. Trimming left V 0 bases short and J 8 bases short, with 11 bases between. Per the germline V gene, CDR1 is SGHAT and CDR2 is FQNNGV. CDR3 amino acids: CASSLDPASDTIYF. The CDR3, as DNA: TGTGCCAGCAGCTTAGATCCGGCTTCGGACACCATATATTTT.

This clonotype was seen a single time. V gene TRBV25-1 combines with J gene TRBJ2-1, with TRBD1 matching over 9 bases. There are 16 residues in the CDR3. Looked up from germline, CDR1 is MGHDK and CDR2 is SYGVNS. The V and J ends lost 2 bases and 7 bases, in that order; junction bases with no gene match: 9. CDR3 in amino acids: CASSEDPGQGWNEQFF. The CDR3 DNA reads as TGTGCCAGCAGTGAAGATCCGGGACAGGGATGGAATGAGCAGTTCTTC.

This clonotype was counted at least ten times. The genes are TRBV20-1 and TRBJ1-1; D may be TRBD1 (5 bases). The CDR3 consists of 12 residues. Germline V lookup: CDR1 DFQATT, CDR2 SNEGSKA (reference sequence). V lost 6 bases to trimming and J lost 6 bases, with 14 bases between them. The CDR3 DNA sequence: TGCAGTGCAACCGACAGTCACCCTGAAGCTTTCTTT. Amino acid sequence: CSATDSHPEAFF.

This rearrangement joins TRBV6-2 or TRBV6-3 to TRBJ2-7; 13 bases agree with TRBD2. Germline trimming cut 7 bases from V and 7 bases from J; bases unmatched to any gene: 7. CDR3 length: 14 amino acids. The germline V gene has CDR1 MNHEY and CDR2 SVGEGT. DNA of the CDR3: TGTGCCAGCACCAACGGACTAGCGGGAGAAGAGCAGTACTTC. It specifies CASTNGLAGEEQYF.

This clonotype has more than one count but fewer than ten. The V and J genes are TRBV4-1 and TRBJ2-6; D remains unclear. This CDR3 region has 15 residues. V lost 0 bases and J 0 bases, leaving 3 bases between the germline ends. Germline-derived CDR1 and CDR2 are MGHRA and YSYEKL. CDR3 region: CASSQDHSGANVLTF. The CDR3 region has the DNA TGCGCCAGCAGCCAAGACCACTCTGGGGCCAACGTCCTGACTTTC.

This clonotype was found many times. V usage is TRBV7-2 and J usage is TRBJ2-7; the D gene is possibly TRBD1 (6 bases). This CDR3 has 14 residues. Trimming removed 0 bases at V and 2 bases at J, with 8 bases between. Germline V gene data show CDR1 as SGHTA and CDR2 as FQGNSA. The DNA for the CDR3 is TGTGCCAGCAGCTTAGCCGGGACAACCTACGAGCAGTACTTC. This translates into CASSLAGTTYEQYF.

Ten or more counts support this clonotype. The chain combines TRBV29-1 with TRBJ2-5; D uncertain. The CDR3 consists of 12 residues. Germline V gene sequence: CDR1 SQVTM, CDR2 ANQGSEA. V shed 7 bases and J shed 2 bases, with 11 bases lying between them. CDR3 nucleotides: TGCAGCGCAGACATCCTGCAAGAGACCCAGTACTTC. It encodes CSADILQETQYF.

This clonotype occurred many times. The rearrangement uses TRBV6-5 and TRBJ2-7; 9 nucleotides line up with TRBD1. Germline-derived CDR1 and CDR2 are MNHEY and SVGAGI. The V gene end was trimmed by 2 bases and the J gene end by 3 bases; junction bases not matched to a gene: 5. The CDR3 has 15 residues. CDR3 in DNA: TGTGCCAGCAGTTACGGGGGGACAGGGCTCTACGAGCAGTACTTC. This sequence encodes CASSYGGTGLYEQYF.

Ten or more counts support this clonotype. One end of the junction does not line up with germline, which may come from a read error. This rearrangement joins TRBV18 to TRBJ1-1; possible D gene TRBD1, 5 bases. Germline V gene sequence: CDR1 KGHSH, CDR2 LQKENI. The CDR3 runs 13 residues. CDR3 in amino acids: CASSPSGYTEAFF. The CDR3 bases are TGTGCCAGCTCACCCTCAGGGTACACAGAAGCTTTCTTT.

This clonotype appeared many times. The chain uses TRBV28 and TRBJ2-4, with TRBD1 matching over 9 bases. There are 17 residues in the CDR3. In germline, CDR1 is MDHEN, CDR2 SYDVKM. With 3 bases clipped from V and 5 bases from J, the junction kept 11 bases outside the gene matches. CDR3 in DNA: TGTGCCAGCAGTTTCCCTCGGGACAGGGCGGAGGAAAACATTCAGTACTTC. Amino acids: CASSFPRDRAEENIQYF. The whole variable domain, filled in from reference TRBV28 and TRBJ2-4, reads DVKVTQSSRYLVKRTGEKVFLECVQDMDHENMFWYRQDPGLGLRLIYFSYDVKMKEKGDIPEGYSVSREKKERFSLILESASTNQTSMYLCASSFPRDRAEENIQYFGAGTRLSVL.

V gene TRBV20-1 combines with J gene TRBJ1-4; 8 bases fit TRBD1. The germline CDR1 and CDR2 sequences are DFQATT and SNEGSKA (reference sequence). After removal of 6 bases from V and 8 bases from J, the junction contained 8 bases not matched to a gene. CDR3 length: 13 residues. CDR3 sequence reads: CSALDRVKEKLFF. DNA of the CDR3: TGCAGTGCCCTGGACAGGGTCAAGGAAAAACTGTTTTTT.

This clonotype was counted at least ten times. The rearrangement links TRBV28 to TRBJ2-5; possibly TRBD2 for D (5 bases). This CDR3 has 14 amino acids. The V gene's germline CDR1 is MDHEN and CDR2 SYDVKM. Between the trimmed V and J ends, which lost 1 base and 5 bases, there was a span of 11 bases. CDR3: CASSLYGNSETQYF. As DNA, the CDR3 is TGTGCCAGCAGTTTATACGGGAACAGTGAGACCCAGTACTTC. The variable domain in full, with the rest retrieved from reference TRBV28 and TRBJ2-5, is DVKVTQSSRYLVKRTGEKVFLECVQDMDHENMFWYRQDPGLGLRLIYFSYDVKMKEKGDIPEGYSVSREKKERFSLILESASTNQTSMYLCASSLYGNSETQYFGPGTRLLVL.

The chain recombines TRBV19 with TRBJ1-4; no firm D call. This CDR3 has 15 residues. Germline V gene sequence: CDR1 LNHDA, CDR2 SQIVND (reference sequence). V lost 1 base to trimming and J lost 0 bases, with 6 bases between them. The CDR3 loop is CASSIGHATNEKLFF. CDR3 sequence (DNA): TGTGCCAGTAGTATAGGGCATGCAACTAATGAAAAACTGTTTTTT.

This clonotype appeared many times. The chain recombines TRBV30 with TRBJ2-7; 7 nucleotides line up with TRBD1. The CDR3 extends over 14 amino acids. Germline values: CDR1 GTSNPN, CDR2 SVGIG (reference sequence). V lost 5 bases, J lost 2 bases, and 9 bases stayed unmatched. CDR3 bases: TGTGCCTGGGCCCAGGGGGTGAACGCCTACGAGCAGTACTTC. Protein: CAWAQGVNAYEQYF. The full variable domain, its missing parts supplied by reference TRBV30 and TRBJ2-7, is SQTIHQWPATLVQPVGSPLSLECTVEGTSNPNLYWYRQAAGRGLQLLFYSVGIGQISSEVPQNLSASRPQDRQFILSSKKLLLSDSGFYLCAWAQGVNAYEQYFGPGTRLTVT.

The sample holds many counts of this clonotype. The chain couples TRBV9 to TRBJ1-6; D is undetermined. This CDR3 is 17 amino acids long. Germline CDR1 reads SGDLS; CDR2 reads YYNGEE. V dropped 2 bases and J dropped 1 base, with 13 bases sitting between them. The CDR3 region is CASSVSLAGSYNSPLHF. DNA of the CDR3: TGTGCCAGCAGCGTGAGCCTCGCGGGATCCTATAATTCACCCCTCCACTTT.

This clonotype has ten or more counts. V and J are TRBV7-8 and TRBJ1-5; D uncertain. This CDR3 region has 12 residues. V was shortened by 3 bases and J by 3 bases, with 3 bases between the two germline ends. CDR1 and CDR2 from the germline V gene are SGHVS and FQNEAQ. In DNA, the CDR3 is TGTGCCAGCAGCTTCGCCAATCAGCCCCAGCATTTT. This sequence encodes CASSFANQPQHF.

Remarks on this clonotype: This may arise from a read error, as a much more abundant clone is one base away. The chain combines TRBV7-2 with TRBJ1-5; D is undetermined. V was cut by 1 base and J by 2 bases, with 12 bases left in between. The germline V gene encodes CDR1 SGHTA and CDR2 FQGNSA. The CDR3 consists of 16 residues. The CDR3 reads CASSLVATDGNQPQHF. The CDR3 nucleotides are TGTGCCAGCAGCTTAGTAGCTACAGATGGCAATCAGCCCCAGCATTTT.

This clonotype occurred many times. The rearrangement links TRBV5-1 to TRBJ2-3, with D maybe TRBD2 (6 bases). CDR3 length equals 15 residues. V shed 4 bases and J shed 0 bases, with 12 bases lying between them. Germline V gives CDR1 SGHRS, CDR2 YFSETQ. Here the CDR3 reads CASSGIAVSTDTQYF. The CDR3 DNA reads TGCGCCAGCAGCGGGATAGCGGTTAGCACAGATACGCAGTATTTT. Full variable domain (rest looked up from reference TRBV5-1 and TRBJ2-3): KAGVTQTPRYLIKTRGQQVTLSCSPISGHRSVSWYQQTPGQGLQFLFEYFSETQRNKGNFPGRFSGRQFSNSRSEMNVSTLELGDSALYLCASSGIAVSTDTQYFGPGTRLTVL.

This clonotype has a handful of counts. The chain carries TRBV7-2 and TRBJ1-5, with no clear D. The germline V and J ends were trimmed by 1 base and 4 bases, with 11 bases remaining between them. Germline-derived CDR1 and CDR2 are SGHTA and FQGNSA. This CDR3 contains 15 residues. This CDR3 reads CASSLELGGNQPQHF. The CDR3 DNA reads TGTGCCAGCAGCTTAGAGTTAGGAGGGAATCAGCCCCAGCATTTT.

In this sample, this clonotype turned up a few times. This chain connects TRBV3-1 to TRBJ2-7; no firm D call. CDR3 size: 14 residues. Deletions cut 0 bases from V and 2 bases from J, with 8 bases between. Germline CDR1 and CDR2: LGHDT and YNNKEL (reference sequence). CDR3 DNA: TGTGCCAGCAGCCAAGACCCAGGTCCCTACGAGCAGTACTTC. Its protein is CASSQDPGPYEQYF.

In its sample, this clonotype was seen many times. The chain joins TRBV29-1 to TRBJ2-3; perhaps TRBD2 as D (5 bases). CDR1 is SQVTM and CDR2 is ANQGSEA in the germline V gene. V dropped 0 bases and J dropped 2 bases, with 15 bases sitting between them. This CDR3 is built from 16 residues. In nucleotides, the CDR3 is TGCAGCGTTGAAGATCCTCGGCGGGTTGTCACAGATACGCAGTATTTT. It translates to CSVEDPRRVVTDTQYF.

This clonotype was picked up many times. The CDR3 bases are TGTGCCAGCAGTTTAACCGGGACAGGGAGGTCCGAGCAGTACTTC. It codes for CASSLTGTGRSEQYF. V usage is TRBV12-3 or TRBV12-4 and J usage is TRBJ2-7; 9 positions agree with TRBD1. J lost 6 bases, V lost 2 bases, and 8 bases had no gene match. This CDR3 contains 15 residues.